This TCR beta chain was identified during a study of tumor-infiltrating lymphocytes in primary liver carcinoma. Background on the study: Read depth, roughly 3.65 to 8 million productive TCRbeta reads, did not differ significantly between tissues.

Overall study results and limits: Tumors and blood were compared for top-250-clone fraction, and tumors had the significantly higher value (p = 0.039).

Starting material of roughly 0.45 ug total RNA yielded TCR beta cDNA via a constant-region primer. ARM-PCR, slightly modified, supplied the TCR beta libraries through three nested multiplex PCR rounds. TCRdb re-called the multiplex PCR reads through MiXCR, storing one row per CDR3 protein. The repertoire has under 85,000 distinct CDR3 sequences, 72% of them found once; the top ten carry approximately 19%. Co-extraction of RNA and DNA was performed on about 19-30 mg of unsorted bulk tissue. Collection of samples drew on five separate regions of each tumor. The sample holds one count of this clonotype. Its specificity is unknown. The conserved phenylalanine or tryptophan normally closing the CDR3 is absent here, so this likely arose from a read error. The TCR comes from a middle-aged man with primary liver carcinoma and hepatitis B virus infection. Sequences were obtained from liver tumor tissue from sampling region 1. Subset noted: tumor region T1, superior pole.

The CDR3 spells CSAGDRGDLDYGYTI. The CDR3 DNA reads as TGCAGCGCTGGGGACAGGGGAGACCTGGACTATGGCTACACCATC. This chain links TRBV29-1 with TRBJ1-2; TRBD1 matches at 10 bases. Trimming cost V 7 bases and J 3 bases; bases outside gene matches: 11. Germline loops: CDR1 SQVTM, CDR2 ANQGSEA. CDR3 length: 15 amino acids.